This T cell receptor beta chain was documented in a study of CD8 T cells in ankylosing spondylitis. Study results and limitations: The authors reported significant enrichment of disease-linked clones in matched ankylosing spondylitis synovial fluid.

There are 15 residues in the CDR3. The germline CDR1 and CDR2 sequences are DFQATT and SNEGSKA (reference sequence). With 6 bases removed from V and 2 bases from J, the gap between germline ends came to 19 bases. MiXCR was run by TCRdb on the 5' RACE reads, yielding one entry per CDR3 protein. This table holds roughly 230,000 distinct CDR3 sequences, approximately 8% found once. This clonotype has a count of ten or more. The target antigen is unknown. This receptor was obtained from a female donor with ankylosing spondylitis or in good health (not recorded which). The specimen was blood, either unsorted or a sorted T cell fraction (not recorded which). V is TRBV20-1 and J is TRBJ2-5; maybe TRBD2 (6 bases). The CDR3 DNA follows: TGCAGTGCCCCCCTTCGGCTAGCGACGCAAGAGACCCAGTACTTC. Residues: CSAPLRLATQETQYF.